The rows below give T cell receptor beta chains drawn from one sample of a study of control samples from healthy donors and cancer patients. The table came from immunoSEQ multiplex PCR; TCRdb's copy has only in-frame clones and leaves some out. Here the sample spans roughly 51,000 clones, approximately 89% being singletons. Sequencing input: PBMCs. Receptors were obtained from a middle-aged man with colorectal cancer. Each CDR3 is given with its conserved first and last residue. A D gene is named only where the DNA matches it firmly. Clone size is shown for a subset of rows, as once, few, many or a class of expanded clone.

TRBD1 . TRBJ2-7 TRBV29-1 CSVDCVWDRGRRTYEQYF TGCAGCGTTGATTGTGTTTGGGACAGGGGGCGCAGAACCTACGAGCAGTACTTC
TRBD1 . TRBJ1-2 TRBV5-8 CASSFSRDRTNYGYTF TGTGCCAGCAGCTTTAGCCGGGACAGGACCAACTATGGCTACACCTTC
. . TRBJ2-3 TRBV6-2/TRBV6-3 CASSYSSITQGFDTQYF TGTGCCAGCAGTTACTCGTCGATAACGCAGGGGTTTGATACGCAGTATTTT
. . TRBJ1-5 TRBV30 CAWSLGLFGPQHF TGTGCCTGGAGTTTAGGGTTGTTTGGGCCCCAGCATTTT
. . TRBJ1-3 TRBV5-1 CASSFQPGSGNTIYF TGCGCCAGCAGCTTCCAGCCGGGGTCTGGAAACACCATATATTTT
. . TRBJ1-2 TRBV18 CASSLSEKGPRTSF TGTGCCAGCTCACTGAGCGAAAAGGGACCGCGGACGTCTTTC
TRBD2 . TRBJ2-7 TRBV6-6 CASSESGSGVVQYF TGTGCCAGCAGTGAGAGCGGGAGTGGGGTGGTGCAGTACTTC
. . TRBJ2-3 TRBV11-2 CASSKTSTPLWDTQYF TGTGCCAGCAGCAAAACTAGTACCCCTCTATGGGATACGCAGTATTTT
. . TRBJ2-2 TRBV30 CARDTGANTGELFF TGTGCCCGGGACACTGGGGCGAACACCGGGGAGCTGTTTTTT
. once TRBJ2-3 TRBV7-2 CASRTHSSPSYTQYF TGTGCCAGCAGGACACACAGCAGTCCGTCTTATACGCAGTATTTT
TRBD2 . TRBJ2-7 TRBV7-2 CASSFLAGEGYEQYF TGTGCCAGCAGCTTCCTAGCGGGGGAAGGCTACGAGCAGTACTTC
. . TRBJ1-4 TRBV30 CAGGWRATNEKLFF TGTGCCGGGGGGTGGAGGGCAACTAATGAAAAACTGTTTTTT
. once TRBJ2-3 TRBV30 CARVTGTDTQYF TGTGCCCGAGTAACCGGCACAGATACGCAGTATTTT
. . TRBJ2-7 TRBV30 CAWGMAERSYEQYF TGTGCCTGGGGGATGGCCGAGCGCTCCTACGAGCAGTACTTC
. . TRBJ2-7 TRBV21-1 CASSSRTSLDYEQYF TGTGCCAGCAGCAGCAGGACATCCTTGGACTACGAGCAGTACTTC
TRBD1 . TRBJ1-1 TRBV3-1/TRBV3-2 CASSQRTGGANTEAFF TGTGCCAGCAGCCAACGGACAGGGGGAGCGAACACTGAAGCTTTCTTT
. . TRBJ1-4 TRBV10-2 CAPSVCRTNEKLFF TGCGCTCCTTCCGTGTGTAGAACTAATGAAAAACTGTTTTTT
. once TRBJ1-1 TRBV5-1 CASSLVQTNTEAFF TGCGCCAGCAGCTTGGTCCAAACGAACACTGAAGCTTTCTTT
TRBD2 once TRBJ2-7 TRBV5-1 CASRWTSGNAYEQYF TGCGCCAGCAGGTGGACTAGCGGGAACGCCTACGAGCAGTACTTC
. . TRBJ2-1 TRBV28 CASSYPGGPNEQFF TGTGCCAGCAGCTACCCAGGAGGACCGAATGAGCAGTTCTTC
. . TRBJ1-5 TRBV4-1 CASSQALREGNQPQHF TGCGCCAGCAGCCAAGCCCTTCGGGAGGGTAATCAGCCCCAGCATTTT
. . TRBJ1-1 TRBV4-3 CASSLQGGGTEAFF TGCGCCAGCAGCCTGCAGGGCGGGGGCACTGAAGCTTTCTTT
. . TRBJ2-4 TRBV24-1 CATSDGKTSRGIQYF TGTGCCACCAGCGATGGAAAGACCTCAAGGGGCATTCAGTACTTC
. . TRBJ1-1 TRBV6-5 CASRSINRGVTEAFF TGTGCCAGCAGATCTATAAATAGGGGTGTCACTGAAGCTTTCTTT
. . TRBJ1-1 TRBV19 CASSIIGGSEAFF TGTGCCAGTAGTATAATCGGGGGTAGTGAAGCTTTCTTT
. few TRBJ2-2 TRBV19 CASSIAGRGTGELFF TGTGCCAGTAGTATAGCCGGGCGTGGCACCGGGGAGCTGTTTTTT
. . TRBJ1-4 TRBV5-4 CASSIQGPGNEKLFF TGTGCCAGCAGCATTCAGGGGCCGGGGAATGAAAAACTGTTTTTT
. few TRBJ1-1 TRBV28 CASSFIRLGEAFF TGTGCCAGCAGTTTTATCAGGTTGGGGGAAGCTTTCTTT
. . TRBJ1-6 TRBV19 CASSNSGVYNSPLHF TGTGCCAGTAGCAACTCAGGGGTCTATAATTCACCCCTCCACTTT
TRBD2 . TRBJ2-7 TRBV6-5 CASSPLAGESYEQYF TGTGCCAGCAGTCCACTAGCGGGAGAGTCCTACGAGCAGTACTTC
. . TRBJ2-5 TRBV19 CASSLGRQETQYF TGTGCCAGTAGTCTAGGGAGACAAGAGACCCAGTACTTC
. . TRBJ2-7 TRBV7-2 CASSLRREPYEQYF TGTGCCAGCAGCTTAAGAAGAGAACCCTACGAGCAGTACTTC
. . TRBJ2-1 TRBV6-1 CASSDRGGFTQAEQFF TGTGCCAGCAGTGATAGGGGGGGTTTCACCCAGGCTGAGCAGTTCTTC
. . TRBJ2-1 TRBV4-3 CASSQGPTSNEQFF TGCGCCAGCAGCCAAGGTCCTACTAGCAATGAGCAGTTCTTC
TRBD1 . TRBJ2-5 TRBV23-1 CASSQSPPDRDETQYF TGCGCCAGCAGTCAATCGCCCCCAGACAGGGACGAGACCCAGTACTTC
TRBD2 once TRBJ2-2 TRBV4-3 CASSQDPRGDTGELFF TGCGCCAGCAGCCAAGATCCTCGGGGGGACACCGGGGAGCTGTTTTTT
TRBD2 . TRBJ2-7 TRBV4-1 CASSLAGGPEEQYF TGCGCCAGCAGCCTAGCGGGAGGGCCTGAGGAGCAGTACTTC
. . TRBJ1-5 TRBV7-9 CASSLSGNQPQHF TGTGCCAGCAGCTTATCCGGGAACCAGCCCCAGCATTTT
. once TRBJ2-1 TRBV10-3 CATGEADYNNEQFF TGTGCCACCGGAGAAGCGGACTACAACAATGAGCAGTTCTTC
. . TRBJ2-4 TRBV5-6 CASSLFGLAKNIQYF TGTGCCAGCAGCCTTTTCGGTCTAGCCAAAAACATTCAGTACTTC
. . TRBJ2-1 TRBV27 CASSFIGKNEQFF TGTGCCAGCAGTTTTATAGGGAAAAATGAGCAGTTCTTC
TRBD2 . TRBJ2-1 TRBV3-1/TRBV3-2 CASRPSWLAGGSYNEQFF TGTGCCAGCAGACCAAGCTGGCTAGCGGGAGGATCCTACAATGAGCAGTTCTTC
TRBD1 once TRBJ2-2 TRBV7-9 CASSLQGPKNTGELFF TGTGCCAGCAGCCTACAGGGGCCCAAGAACACCGGGGAGCTGTTTTTT
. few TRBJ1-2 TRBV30 CAWSVRRRGYTF TGTGCCTGGAGTGTACGGAGACGAGGCTACACCTTC
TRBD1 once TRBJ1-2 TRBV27 CASSLAPDRVGYTF TGTGCCAGCAGTTTAGCCCCAGACAGGGTCGGCTACACCTTC
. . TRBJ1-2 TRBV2 CASSEGGYGYTF TGTGCCAGCAGTGAGGGGGGGTATGGCTACACCTTC
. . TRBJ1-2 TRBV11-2 CASSLGKVNYGYTF TGTGCCAGCAGCTTAGGGAAGGTTAACTATGGCTACACCTTC
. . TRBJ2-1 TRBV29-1 CSAEAGSSYNEQFF TGCAGCGCCGAAGCGGGCTCCTCCTACAATGAGCAGTTCTTC
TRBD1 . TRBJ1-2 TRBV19 CASTPTGTAPRGYTF TGTGCCAGTACACCGACCGGGACAGCTCCCCGGGGCTACACCTTC